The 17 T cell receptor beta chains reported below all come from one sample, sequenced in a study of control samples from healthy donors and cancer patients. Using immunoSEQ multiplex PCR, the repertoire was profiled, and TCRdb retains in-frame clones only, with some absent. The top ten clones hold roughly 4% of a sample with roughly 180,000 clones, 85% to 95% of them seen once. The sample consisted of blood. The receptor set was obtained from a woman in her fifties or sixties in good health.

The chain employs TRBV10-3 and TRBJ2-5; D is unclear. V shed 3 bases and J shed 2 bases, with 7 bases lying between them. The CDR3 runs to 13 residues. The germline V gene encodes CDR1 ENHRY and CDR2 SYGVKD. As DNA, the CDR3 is TGTGCCATCAGTGATATGGATCAAGAGACCCAGTACTTC. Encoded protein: CAISDMDQETQYF.

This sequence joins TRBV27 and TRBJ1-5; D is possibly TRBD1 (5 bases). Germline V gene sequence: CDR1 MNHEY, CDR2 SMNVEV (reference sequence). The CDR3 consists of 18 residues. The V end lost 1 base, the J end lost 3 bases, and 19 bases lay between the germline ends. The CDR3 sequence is CASSLFPGTVGVNQPQHF. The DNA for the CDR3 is TGTGCCAGCAGTTTATTCCCCGGGACGGTAGGTGTCAATCAGCCCCAGCATTTT.

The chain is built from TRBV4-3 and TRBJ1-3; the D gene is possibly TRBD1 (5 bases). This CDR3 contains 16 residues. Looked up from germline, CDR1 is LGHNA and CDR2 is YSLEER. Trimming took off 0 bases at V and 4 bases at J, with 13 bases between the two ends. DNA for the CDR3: TGCGCCAGCAGCCAAGATCGTAAAGGGGTCGGAAACACCATATATTTT. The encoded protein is CASSQDRKGVGNTIYF.

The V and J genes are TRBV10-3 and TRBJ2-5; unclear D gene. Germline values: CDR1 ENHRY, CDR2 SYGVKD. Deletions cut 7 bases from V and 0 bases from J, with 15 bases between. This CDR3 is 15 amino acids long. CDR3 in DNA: TGTGCCATCAATGCGAGTTTTGAGTACCAAGAGACCCAGTACTTC. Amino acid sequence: CAINASFEYQETQYF.

The CDR3 nucleotides are TGCGCCAGCAGCCCTGAACGGGGTAGGGTGACCGGGGAGCTGTTTTTT. It yields the protein CASSPERGRVTGELFF. The chain recombines TRBV10-1 with TRBJ2-2, with D perhaps matching TRBD2 (5 bases). Trimming stripped 6 bases from V and 5 bases from J, with 19 bases between. There are 16 residues in the CDR3. Germline CDR1 and CDR2: WNHNN and SYGVQD (reference sequence).

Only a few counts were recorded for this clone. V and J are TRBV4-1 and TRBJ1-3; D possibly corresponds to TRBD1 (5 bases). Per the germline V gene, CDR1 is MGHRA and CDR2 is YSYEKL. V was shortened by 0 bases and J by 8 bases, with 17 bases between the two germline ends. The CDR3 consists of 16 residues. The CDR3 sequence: CASSQDQFRRGDTIYF. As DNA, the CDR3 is TGCGCCAGCAGCCAAGATCAGTTTCGGCGGGGGGACACCATATATTTT.

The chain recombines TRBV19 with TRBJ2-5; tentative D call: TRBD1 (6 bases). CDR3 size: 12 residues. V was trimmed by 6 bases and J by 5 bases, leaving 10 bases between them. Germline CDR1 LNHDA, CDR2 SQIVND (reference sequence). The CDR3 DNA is TGTGCCAGTAGGGCAACAGGGGAGACCCAGTACTTC. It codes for CASRATGETQYF.

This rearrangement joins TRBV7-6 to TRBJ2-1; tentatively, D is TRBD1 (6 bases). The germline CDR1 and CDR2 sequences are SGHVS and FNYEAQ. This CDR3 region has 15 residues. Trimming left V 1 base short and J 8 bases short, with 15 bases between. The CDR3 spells CASSLGSRTADEQFF. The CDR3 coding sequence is TGTGCCAGCAGCTTAGGTTCCAGGACAGCCGATGAGCAGTTCTTC.

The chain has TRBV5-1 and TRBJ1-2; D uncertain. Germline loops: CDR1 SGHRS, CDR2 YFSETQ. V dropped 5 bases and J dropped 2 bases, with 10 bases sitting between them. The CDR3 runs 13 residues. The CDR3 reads CASRPEPNYGYTF. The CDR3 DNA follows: TGCGCCAGCAGACCGGAGCCCAACTATGGCTACACCTTC.

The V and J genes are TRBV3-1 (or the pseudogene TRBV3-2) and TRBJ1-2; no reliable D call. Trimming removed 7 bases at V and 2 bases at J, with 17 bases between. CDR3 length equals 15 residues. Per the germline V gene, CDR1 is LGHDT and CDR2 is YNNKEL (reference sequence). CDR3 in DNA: TGTGCCAGCACCCCTGAAATCGGACGGAACTATGGCTACACCTTC. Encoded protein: CASTPEIGRNYGYTF.

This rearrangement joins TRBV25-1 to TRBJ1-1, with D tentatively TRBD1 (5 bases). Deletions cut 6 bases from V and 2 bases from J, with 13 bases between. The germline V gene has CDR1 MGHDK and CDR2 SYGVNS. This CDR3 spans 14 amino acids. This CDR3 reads CASRAGGTNTEAFF. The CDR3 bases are TGTGCCAGCAGGGCGGGGGGTACAAACACTGAAGCTTTCTTT.

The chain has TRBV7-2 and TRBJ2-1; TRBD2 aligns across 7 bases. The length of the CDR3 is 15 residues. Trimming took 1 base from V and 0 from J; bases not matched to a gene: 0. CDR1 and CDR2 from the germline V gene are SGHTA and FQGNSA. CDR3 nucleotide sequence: TGTGCCAGCAGCTTAGGGGGGGGCTCCTACAATGAGCAGTTCTTC. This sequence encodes CASSLGGGSYNEQFF.

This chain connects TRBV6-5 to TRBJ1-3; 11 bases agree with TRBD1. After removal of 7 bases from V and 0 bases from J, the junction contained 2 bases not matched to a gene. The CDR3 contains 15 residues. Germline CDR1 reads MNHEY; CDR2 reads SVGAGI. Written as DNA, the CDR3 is TGTGCCAGCATTGGGACAGGGGGCTCTGGAAACACCATATATTTT. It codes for CASIGTGGSGNTIYF.

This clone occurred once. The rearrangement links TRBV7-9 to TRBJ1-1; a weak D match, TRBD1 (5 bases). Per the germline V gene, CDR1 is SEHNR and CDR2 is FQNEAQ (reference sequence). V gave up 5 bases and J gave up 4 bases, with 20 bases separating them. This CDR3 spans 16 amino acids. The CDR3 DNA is TGTGCCAGCAGCCCTCGTCGCTTTTCCAGGGCCACTGAAGCTTTCTTT. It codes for CASSPRRFSRATEAFF. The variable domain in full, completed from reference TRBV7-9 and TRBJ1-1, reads DTGVSQNPRHKITKRGQNVTFRCDPISEHNRLYWYRQTLGQGPEFLTYFQNEAQLEKSRLLSDRFSAERPKGSFSTLEIQRTEQGDSAMYLCASSPRRFSRATEAFFGQGTRLTVV.

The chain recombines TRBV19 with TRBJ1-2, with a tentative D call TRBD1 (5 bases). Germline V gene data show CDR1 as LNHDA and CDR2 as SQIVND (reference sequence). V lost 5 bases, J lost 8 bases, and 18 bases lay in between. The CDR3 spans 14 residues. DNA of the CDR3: TGTGCCAGTAGTCGGCGGGACTCTGGGCGGGGCTACACCTTC. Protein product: CASSRRDSGRGYTF.

CDR3 residues: CASSFFGGNTEAFF. The CDR3 DNA is TGTGCCAGCAGTTTTTTTGGTGGGAACACTGAAGCTTTCTTT. The chain couples TRBV6-2 or TRBV6-3 to TRBJ1-1, with D hard to call. The CDR3 sequence is 14 residues long. The V end lost 4 bases, the J end lost 1 base, and 10 bases lay between the germline ends. Germline CDR1 and CDR2: MNHEY and SVGEGT.

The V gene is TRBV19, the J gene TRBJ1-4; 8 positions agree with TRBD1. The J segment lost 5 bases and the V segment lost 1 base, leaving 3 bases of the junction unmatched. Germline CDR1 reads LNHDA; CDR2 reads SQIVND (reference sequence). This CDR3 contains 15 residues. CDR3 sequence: CASSIGTGPNEKLFF. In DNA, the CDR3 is TGTGCCAGTAGTATAGGGACAGGGCCAAATGAAAAACTGTTTTTT.